A selection of T cell receptor beta chains follows, all from one sample in a study of regulatory and conventional T cells in RAG deficiency. Method: immunoSEQ multiplex PCR; TCRdb's copy keeps in-frame clones and lacks some. This sample carries roughly 35,000 clones, around 76% of them seen once, and the ten largest clones take roughly 3%. These data were likewise used in another study, on regulatory T cells.

The specimen was CD4+ effector T cells sorted from blood. The receptors stem from a human donor in good health. Both conserved end residues are part of each CDR3. D genes are given only for firm matches. Part of the rows lack a size; the others show once, few, many or a class for expanded clones.

>TRBV5-1|.|TRBJ1-1|.|13
TGCGCCAGCAGCGTCTCACCGAACACTGAAGCTTTCTTT
CASSVSPNTEAFF
>TRBV28|.|TRBJ2-7|.|10
TGTGCCAGCAGTTTAAGAGTGCAGTACTTC
CASSLRVQYF
>TRBV25-1|.|TRBJ1-2|TRBD1|14
TGTGCCAGCAGCTCGACAGGGGAGATCTATGGCTACACCTTC
CASSSTGEIYGYTF
>TRBV6-5|.|TRBJ1-5|.|15
TGTGCCAGCAGTTCCCGACCGAGCATCAATCAGCCCCAGCATTTT
CASSSRPSINQPQHF
>TRBV14|.|TRBJ2-5|TRBD2|14
TGTGCCAGCAGCCTTCTAGCGGGAAAAGAGACCCAGTACTTC
CASSLLAGKETQYF
>TRBV5-1|once|TRBJ2-2|.|16
TGCGCCAGCAGCCCGAACGAACACGGGAACACCGGGGAGCTGTTTTTT
CASSPNEHGNTGELFF
>TRBV5-4|.|TRBJ1-5|.|13
TGTGCCAGCAGCCCAGGTCCGGATCAGCCCCAGCATTTT
CASSPGPDQPQHF
>TRBV5-4|.|TRBJ2-5|TRBD2|15
TGTGCCAGCAGCCTATTAGCGGGGGGGCGGGAGACCCAGTACTTC
CASSLLAGGRETQYF
>TRBV2|.|TRBJ2-3|TRBD2|17
TGTGCCAGCATACCCTCCGGGACTAGCGGGAGGACAGATACGCAGTATTTT
CASIPSGTSGRTDTQYF
>TRBV18|.|TRBJ1-2|.|12
TGTGCCAGCTCACGGGAGAAATATGGCTACACCTTC
CASSREKYGYTF
>TRBV19|.|TRBJ1-1|.|16
TGTGCCAGTAGTATATTGGTAAAGGCACGGGATACTGAAGCTTTCTTT
CASSILVKARDTEAFF
>TRBV10-3|.|TRBJ1-2|.|19
TGTGCCATCAGTGCATCGTGGGGTCCGGGGAAATCGCCTAACTATGGCTACACCTTC
CAISASWGPGKSPNYGYTF
>TRBV11-2|few|TRBJ1-2|.|12
TGTGCCAGCAGCTTAGTCGGGCGCGGCTACACCTTC
CASSLVGRGYTF
>TRBV6-5|.|TRBJ1-5|.|13
TGTGCCAGCAGTTACAGGGGAAATCAGCCCCAGCATTTT
CASSYRGNQPQHF
>TRBV9|.|TRBJ1-1|.|14
TGTGCCAGCAGCTCCCGGGCGTCTTCGGGTAAAGCTTTCTTT
CASSSRASSGKAFF
>TRBV6-6|few|TRBJ1-1|.|12
TGTGCCAGCAGCTTAGGTGGAATTGAAGCTTTCTTT
CASSLGGIEAFF
>TRBV29-1|.|TRBJ2-3|.|14
TGCAGCGTTCTCAGGGGCACATCATCAGATACGCAGTATTTT
CSVLRGTSSDTQYF
>TRBV6-1|.|TRBJ1-2|.|14
TGTGCCAGCTCCTTGGGGGCGGTTAACTATGGCTACACCTTC
CASSLGAVNYGYTF
>TRBV18|.|TRBJ1-2|TRBD1|15
TGTGCCAGCTCACCACCGGGACAGCAAGGCTATGGCTACACCTTC
CASSPPGQQGYGYTF
>TRBV5-1|.|TRBJ2-3|.|16
TGCGCCAGCAGCTCTCAGGGGGGTGATAGGGCGGATACGCAGTATTTT
CASSSQGGDRADTQYF
>TRBV6-5|.|TRBJ1-1|.|15
TGTGCCAGCAGCCCATCCGGACGGCCGAACACTGAAGCTTTCTTT
CASSPSGRPNTEAFF
>TRBV5-1|.|TRBJ2-3|TRBD2|17
TGCGCCAGCAGTCGCCCCCAGCTGGGGGGAGGGACAGATACGCAGTATTTT
CASSRPQLGGGTDTQYF
>TRBV7-2|.|TRBJ2-7|TRBD1|15
TGTGCCAGCAGCCCCGACAGGGGGAGCTCCTACGAGCAGTACTTC
CASSPDRGSSYEQYF
>TRBV29-1|.|TRBJ2-3|.|13
TGCAGCGTTGAGGGGGGTAGCACAGATACGCAGTATTTT
CSVEGGSTDTQYF
>TRBV5-6|.|TRBJ2-1|.|16
TGTGCCAGCAGCTTGTTCCTCCGACAGTCTATTAATGAGCAGTTCTTC
CASSLFLRQSINEQFF
>TRBV5-6|once|TRBJ2-3|TRBD2|18
TGTGCCAGCAGCTCCATCCTGACTAGCGGGGGGGGCACAGATACGCAGTATTTT
CASSSILTSGGGTDTQYF
>TRBV6-1|.|TRBJ2-1|TRBD1|14
TGTGCCAGCAGTCCATGGACAGGGGAAGTTGAGCAGTTCTTC
CASSPWTGEVEQFF
>TRBV10-1|.|TRBJ2-3|.|13
TGCGCCAGCAGTTCGCAGGGTAGAGATACGCAGTATTTT
CASSSQGRDTQYF
>TRBV27|.|TRBJ2-1|.|17
TGTGCCAGCAGTCCCGTGAGGGGCAGAGAAAACTACAATGAGCAGTTCTTC
CASSPVRGRENYNEQFF
>TRBV7-9|.|TRBJ1-1|.|16
TGTGCCAGCAGCTGGAGTGCGGGCTCCGGGAACACTGAAGCTTTCTTT
CASSWSAGSGNTEAFF
>TRBV15|.|TRBJ1-2|.|14
TGTGCCACCAGCAGAGAGGGGTTTTTGGGTGGCTACACCTTC
CATSREGFLGGYTF
>TRBV5-6|.|TRBJ2-5|TRBD2|15
TGTGCCAGCAGCGCCACTAGCGGGGGTACAGAGACCCAGTACTTC
CASSATSGGTETQYF
>TRBV20-1|once|TRBJ1-6|.|11
TGCAGTGCTCGGACTGGTTCACCCCTCCACTTT
CSARTGSPLHF
>TRBV6-5|.|TRBJ1-6|TRBD1|13
TGTGCCAGCAGTTCAAGGGGACAGAATCCCCTCCACTTT
CASSSRGQNPLHF
>TRBV27|.|TRBJ2-3|TRBD1|15
TGTGCCAGCAGTTTAGGGACAGGGGGCTCAGATACGCAGTATTTT
CASSLGTGGSDTQYF
>TRBV7-9|.|TRBJ1-1|.|11
TGTGCCATCTCTCAGAACACTGAAGCTTTCTTT
CAISQNTEAFF
>TRBV10-3|.|TRBJ1-2|.|12
TGTGCCACCCAGACAGGTGGCTATGGCTACACCTTC
CATQTGGYGYTF
>TRBV5-1|.|TRBJ2-6|TRBD2|17
TGCGCCAGCAGCCGCAATAGCGGGGACGCTGGGGCCAACGTCCTGACTTTC
CASSRNSGDAGANVLTF
>TRBV13|.|TRBJ2-2|TRBD1|15
TGTGCCAGCAGCTCCGGGACAGCGAACACCGGGGAGCTGTTTTTT
CASSSGTANTGELFF
>TRBV9|.|TRBJ1-5|.|17
TGTGCCAGCAGCCCGAGTTTGAGAGCGGGGGTAAATCAGCCCCAGCATTTT
CASSPSLRAGVNQPQHF
>TRBV5-1|.|TRBJ2-3|TRBD2|15
TGCGCCAGTAACTCCGCGGGGGGTACTTTAGATACGCAGTATTTT
CASNSAGGTLDTQYF
>TRBV28|.|TRBJ2-6|TRBD1|18
TGTGCCAGCAGTTTAACTTTGGACAGGGGGCGCGTGGCCAACGTCCTGACTTTC
CASSLTLDRGRVANVLTF
>TRBV5-1|.|TRBJ1-1|.|15
TGCGCCAGCAGCCCTGCCCAGTGGGGGGAATCCGAAGCTTTCTTT
CASSPAQWGESEAFF
>TRBV5-1|.|TRBJ1-1|.|14
TGCGCCAGCAGCTTGGAACAGCGGGGCACTGAAGCTTTCTTT
CASSLEQRGTEAFF
>TRBV7-3|.|TRBJ1-1|.|13
TGTGCCAGCAGCAAGGACAGGAACACTGAAGCTTTCTTT
CASSKDRNTEAFF
>TRBV11-2|.|TRBJ2-1|.|17
TGTGCCAGCAGCCCCTACAGGGTTTGGGGGATAAACAATGAGCAGTTCTTC
CASSPYRVWGINNEQFF
>TRBV5-4|.|TRBJ2-5|.|14
TGTGCCAGCAGCCCAGAGGGTAGCTTCAAGACCCAGTACTTC
CASSPEGSFKTQYF
>TRBV6-5|.|TRBJ1-4|.|14
TGTGCCACCCTGGAACAGGGTTTTAATGAAAAACTGTTTTTT
CATLEQGFNEKLFF
>TRBV6-1|.|TRBJ2-7|.|15
TGTGCCAGCATTTTCGGGACGGGAGACTCCTACGAGCAGTACTTC
CASIFGTGDSYEQYF
>TRBV7-9|few|TRBJ2-7|.|13
TGTGCCAGCAGCTTAGCAGGGGGCTACGAGCAGTACTTC
CASSLAGGYEQYF
>TRBV9|.|TRBJ1-2|.|17
TGTGCCAGCAGCATCGCAAGGTCTTCCCGAGGCGACTATGGCTACACCTTC
CASSIARSSRGDYGYTF
>TRBV30|.|TRBJ1-2|TRBD1|15
TGTGCCTGGAGTTTACAGGGGACACCAGACTATGGCTACACCTTC
CAWSLQGTPDYGYTF
>TRBV11-2|.|TRBJ2-1|.|14
TGTGCCAGCAGCTTAGGGGGCCCCTACAATGAGCAGTTCTTC
CASSLGGPYNEQFF
>TRBV4-2|.|TRBJ1-1|.|13
TGTGCCAGCAGCCTGATGGGGAAGGGTGGAGCTTTCTTT
CASSLMGKGGAFF
>TRBV5-5|.|TRBJ1-5|.|16
TGTGCCAGCAGCCCCGCTCAGGGGACCAGCAATCAGCCCCAGCATTTT
CASSPAQGTSNQPQHF